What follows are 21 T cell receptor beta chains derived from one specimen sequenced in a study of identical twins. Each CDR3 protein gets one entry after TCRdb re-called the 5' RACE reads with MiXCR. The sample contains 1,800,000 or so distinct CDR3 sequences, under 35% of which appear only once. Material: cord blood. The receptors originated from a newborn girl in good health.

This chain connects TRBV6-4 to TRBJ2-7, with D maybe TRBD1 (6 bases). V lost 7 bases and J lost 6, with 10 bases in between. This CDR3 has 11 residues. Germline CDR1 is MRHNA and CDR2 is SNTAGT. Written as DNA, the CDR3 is TGTGCCAGCACGGGACATTTCGAGCAGTACTTC. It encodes CASTGHFEQYF.

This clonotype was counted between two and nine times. The CDR3 reads CASSLERRGGYTF. The CDR3 DNA reads TGTGCCAGCAGTTTAGAAAGGCGCGGGGGCTACACCTTC. The chain uses TRBV27 and TRBJ1-2; no definite D call. The V gene lost 2 bases and the J gene lost 8 bases, with 12 bases spanning the gap. Per germline, CDR1 MNHEY and CDR2 SMNVEV (reference sequence). The CDR3 loop spans 13 amino acids.

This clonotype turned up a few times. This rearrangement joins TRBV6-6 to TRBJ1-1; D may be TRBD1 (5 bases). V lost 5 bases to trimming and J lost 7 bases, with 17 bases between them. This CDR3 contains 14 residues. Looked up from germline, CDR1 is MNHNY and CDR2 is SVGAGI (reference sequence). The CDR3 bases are TGTGCCAGCAGTGTTATCGCTGGGAGGGGTGAAGCTTTCTTT. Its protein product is CASSVIAGRGEAFF.

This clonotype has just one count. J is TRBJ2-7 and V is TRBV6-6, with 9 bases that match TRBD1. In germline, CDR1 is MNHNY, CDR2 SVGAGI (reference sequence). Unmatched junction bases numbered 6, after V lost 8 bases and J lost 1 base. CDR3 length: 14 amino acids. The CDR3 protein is CASRGQGTSYEQYF. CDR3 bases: TGTGCCAGCCGGGGACAGGGCACATCCTACGAGCAGTACTTC.

CDR3 region: CASSHRGTLSYEQYF. The CDR3 DNA follows: TGTGCCAGCAGCCACAGGGGGACCCTCTCCTACGAGCAGTACTTC. This rearrangement joins TRBV11-1 to TRBJ2-7; 8 positions agree with TRBD1. Germline values: CDR1 SGHAT, CDR2 FQDESV (reference sequence). V shed 5 bases and J 0 bases; nucleotides not matched to a gene: 6. The CDR3 runs to 15 residues. The variable domain in full, with the rest retrieved from reference TRBV11-1 and TRBJ2-7, is EAEVAQSPRYKITEKSQAVAFWCDPISGHATLYWYRQILGQGPELLVQFQDESVVDDSQLPKDRFSAERLKGVDSTLKIQPAELGDSAMYLCASSHRGTLSYEQYFGPGTRLTVT.

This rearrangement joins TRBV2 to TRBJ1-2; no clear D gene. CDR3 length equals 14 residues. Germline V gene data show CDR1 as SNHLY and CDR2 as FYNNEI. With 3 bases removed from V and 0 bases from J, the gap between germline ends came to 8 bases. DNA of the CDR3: TGTGCCAGCAGTGAGGGGAGCACTAACTATGGCTACACCTTC. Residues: CASSEGSTNYGYTF.

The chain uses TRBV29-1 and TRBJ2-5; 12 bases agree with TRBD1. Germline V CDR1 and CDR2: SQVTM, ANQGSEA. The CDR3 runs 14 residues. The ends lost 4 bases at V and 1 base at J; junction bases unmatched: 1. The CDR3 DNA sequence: TGCAGCGTTGGGGACAGGGGGCTCCAAGAGACCCAGTACTTC. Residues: CSVGDRGLQETQYF.

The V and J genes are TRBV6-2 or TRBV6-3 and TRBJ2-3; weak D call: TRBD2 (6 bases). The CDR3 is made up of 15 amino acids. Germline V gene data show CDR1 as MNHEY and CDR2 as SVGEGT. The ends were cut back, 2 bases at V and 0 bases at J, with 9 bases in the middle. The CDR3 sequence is CASSYERASTDTQYF. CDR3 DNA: TGTGCCAGCAGTTACGAGCGGGCCAGCACAGATACGCAGTATTTT.

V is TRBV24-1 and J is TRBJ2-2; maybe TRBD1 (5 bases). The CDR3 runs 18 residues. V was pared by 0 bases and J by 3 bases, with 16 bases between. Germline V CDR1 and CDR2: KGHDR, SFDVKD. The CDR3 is CATSDLRAGRGDTGELFF. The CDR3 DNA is TGTGCCACCAGTGATTTGAGGGCAGGGCGCGGCGACACCGGGGAGCTGTTTTTT.

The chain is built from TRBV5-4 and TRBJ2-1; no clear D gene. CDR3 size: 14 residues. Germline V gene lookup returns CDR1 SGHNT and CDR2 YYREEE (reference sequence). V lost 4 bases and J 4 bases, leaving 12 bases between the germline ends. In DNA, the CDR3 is TGTGCCAGCAGCCCTCCCCTAGGTTACAATGAGCAGTTCTTC. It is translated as CASSPPLGYNEQFF.

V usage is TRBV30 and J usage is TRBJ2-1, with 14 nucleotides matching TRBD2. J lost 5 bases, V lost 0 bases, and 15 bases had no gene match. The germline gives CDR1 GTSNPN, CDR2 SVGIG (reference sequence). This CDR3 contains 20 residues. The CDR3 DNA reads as TGTGCCTGGAGTGTGACCGCGACTAGCGGGGGGGAAAGGGGCCACAATGAGCAGTTCTTC. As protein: CAWSVTATSGGERGHNEQFF.

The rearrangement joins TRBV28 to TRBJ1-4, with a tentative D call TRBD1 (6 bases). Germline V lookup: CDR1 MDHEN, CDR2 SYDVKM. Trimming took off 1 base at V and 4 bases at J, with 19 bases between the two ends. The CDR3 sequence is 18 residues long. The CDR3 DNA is TGTGCCAGCAGTTTATCCTTTCACCACAGGGCCCGTAATGAAAAACTGTTTTTT. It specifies CASSLSFHHRARNEKLFF.

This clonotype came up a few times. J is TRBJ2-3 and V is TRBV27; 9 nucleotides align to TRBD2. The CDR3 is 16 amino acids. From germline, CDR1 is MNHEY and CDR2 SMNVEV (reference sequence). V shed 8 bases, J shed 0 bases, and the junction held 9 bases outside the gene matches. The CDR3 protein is CASGRLAETSTDTQYF. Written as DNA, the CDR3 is TGTGCCAGCGGGAGACTAGCGGAGACTAGCACAGATACGCAGTATTTT.

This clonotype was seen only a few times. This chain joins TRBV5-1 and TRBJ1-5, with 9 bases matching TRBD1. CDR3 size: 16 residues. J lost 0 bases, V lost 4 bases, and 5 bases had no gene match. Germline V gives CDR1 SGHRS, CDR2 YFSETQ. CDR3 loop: CASSPGTGFSNQPQHF. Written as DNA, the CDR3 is TGCGCCAGCAGCCCCGGGACAGGGTTTAGCAATCAGCCCCAGCATTTT. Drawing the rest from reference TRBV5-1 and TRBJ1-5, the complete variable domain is KAGVTQTPRYLIKTRGQQVTLSCSPISGHRSVSWYQQTPGQGLQFLFEYFSETQRNKGNFPGRFSGRQFSNSRSEMNVSTLELGDSALYLCASSPGTGFSNQPQHFGDGTRLSIL.

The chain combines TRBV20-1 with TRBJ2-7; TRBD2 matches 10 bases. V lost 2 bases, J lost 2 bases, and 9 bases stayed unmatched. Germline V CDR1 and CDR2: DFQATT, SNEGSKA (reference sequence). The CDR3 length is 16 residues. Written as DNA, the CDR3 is TGCAGTGCTAGAATTACTCTAGCGGGAGATCCCTACGAGCAGTACTTC. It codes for CSARITLAGDPYEQYF.

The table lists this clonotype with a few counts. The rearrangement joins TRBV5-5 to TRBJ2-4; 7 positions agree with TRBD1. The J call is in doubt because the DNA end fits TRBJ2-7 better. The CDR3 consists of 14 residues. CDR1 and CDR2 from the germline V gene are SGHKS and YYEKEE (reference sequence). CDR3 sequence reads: CASSLGLNRGEQYF. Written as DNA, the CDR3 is TGTGCCAGCAGCTTAGGGCTTAACAGGGGCGAGCAGTACTTC.

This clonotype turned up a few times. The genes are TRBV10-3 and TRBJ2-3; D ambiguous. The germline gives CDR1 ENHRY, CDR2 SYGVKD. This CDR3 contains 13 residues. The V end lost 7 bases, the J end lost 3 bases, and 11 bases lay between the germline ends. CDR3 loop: CAIMGLGTDTQYF. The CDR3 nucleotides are TGTGCCATCATGGGGTTAGGGACAGATACGCAGTATTTT.

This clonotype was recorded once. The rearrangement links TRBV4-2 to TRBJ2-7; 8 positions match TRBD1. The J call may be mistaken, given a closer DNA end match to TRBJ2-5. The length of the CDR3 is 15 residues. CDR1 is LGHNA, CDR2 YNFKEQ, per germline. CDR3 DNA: TGTGCCAGCAGCCGAGGCATAAACAGGGGGGAGACCCAGTACTTC. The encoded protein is CASSRGINRGETQYF.

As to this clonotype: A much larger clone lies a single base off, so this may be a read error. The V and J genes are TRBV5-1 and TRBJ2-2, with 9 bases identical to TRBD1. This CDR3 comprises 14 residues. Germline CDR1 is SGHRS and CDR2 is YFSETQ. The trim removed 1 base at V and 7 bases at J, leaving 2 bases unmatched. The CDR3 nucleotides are TGCGCCAGCAGCTTGACAGGGGGCAACGGGGAGCTGTTTTTT. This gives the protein CASSLTGGNGELFF.

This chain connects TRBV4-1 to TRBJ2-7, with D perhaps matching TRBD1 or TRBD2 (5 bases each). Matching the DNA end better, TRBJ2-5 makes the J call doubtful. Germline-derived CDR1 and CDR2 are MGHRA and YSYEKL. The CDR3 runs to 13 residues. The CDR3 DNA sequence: TGCGCCAGCAGCTTGTCTGAGGGACAGACCCAGTACTTC. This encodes CASSLSEGQTQYF.

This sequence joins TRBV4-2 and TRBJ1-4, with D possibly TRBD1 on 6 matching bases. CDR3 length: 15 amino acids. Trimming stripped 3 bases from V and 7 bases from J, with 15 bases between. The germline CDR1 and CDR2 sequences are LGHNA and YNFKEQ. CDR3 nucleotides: TGTGCCAGCAGCCATCAACAGGGATCTACTGAAAAACTGTTTTTT. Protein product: CASSHQQGSTEKLFF.